The rows below give T cell receptor beta chains drawn from one sample of a study of early T cells in non-severe SARS-CoV-2 infection. TCRdb re-derived calls from the 5' RACE reads in MiXCR, one entry per CDR3 protein. Of 60,000 to 75,000 distinct CDR3 sequences detected, about 10% appear once; the ten largest clones hold 5% to 7.5%. Sequenced sample: whole blood. The source of these receptors is an adult who was a healthcare worker with PCR-confirmed SARS-CoV-2 infection or an uninfected control (not recorded which). Each CDR3 is given with its conserved first and last residue. Each record gives: D gene, V gene, clone size, J gene, CDR3 protein, CDR3 DNA. The D gene is left open where the match is weak. Expanded clones are given a class, and other clones once, few, many or no size at all.

TRBD2,TRBV20-1,many,TRBJ2-3,CSASQGAGVVDTQYF,TGCAGTGCTAGTCAGGGCGCGGGGGTGGTAGATACGCAGTATTTT
NA,TRBV12-3/TRBV12-4,NA,TRBJ2-5,CASSLAQQGRETQYF,TGTGCCAGCAGTTTAGCGCAACAGGGACGTGAGACCCAGTACTTC
TRBD2,TRBV9,NA,TRBJ2-4,CASSQTSGSDIQYF,TGTGCCAGCAGCCAGACTAGCGGGAGTGACATTCAGTACTTC
TRBD2,TRBV13,NA,TRBJ2-3,CASSLRRMGAGDTQYF,TGTGCCAGCAGCTTACGACGGATGGGAGCGGGGGATACGCAGTATTTT
TRBD1,TRBV2,NA,TRBJ2-1,CASSADRVPYNEQFF,TGTGCCAGCAGTGCTGACAGGGTCCCCTACAATGAGCAGTTCTTC
NA,TRBV5-1,many,TRBJ2-7,CASSLVQGTYEQYF,TGCGCCAGCAGCTTGGTACAGGGAACCTACGAGCAGTACTTC
NA,TRBV29-1,few,TRBJ2-4,CSVEDPNIQYF,TGCAGCGTTGAAGACCCAAACATTCAGTACTTC
NA,TRBV4-1,once,TRBJ2-4,CASSQSLPGTAGKNIQYF,TGCGCCAGCAGCCAATCTTTACCGGGGACGGCGGGCAAAAACATTCAGTACTTC
NA,TRBV7-8,NA,TRBJ2-3,CASSRSGGLRDTQYF,TGTGCCAGCAGCCGGAGTGGGGGGCTACGAGATACGCAGTATTTT
NA,TRBV29-1,many,TRBJ1-1,CSVRQSMNTEAFF,TGCAGCGTAAGACAGTCCATGAACACTGAAGCTTTCTTT
TRBD2,TRBV5-1,NA,TRBJ2-3,CASSNLAEDTQYF,TGCGCCAGCTCAAACCTAGCGGAGGATACGCAGTATTTT
TRBD2,TRBV3-1,many,TRBJ2-7,CASSPPGTSGLEQYF,TGTGCCAGCAGCCCGCCCGGGACTAGCGGGCTCGAGCAGTACTTC
NA,TRBV7-2,NA,TRBJ2-2,CASSFRTINTGELFF,TGTGCCAGCAGCTTCAGGACTATCAACACCGGGGAGCTGTTTTTT
TRBD2,TRBV5-1,NA,TRBJ2-2,CASSLGALAGGVSGELFF,TGCGCCAGCAGCTTGGGTGCCCTAGCGGGCGGCGTGAGCGGGGAGCTGTTTTTT
NA,TRBV29-1,NA,TRBJ2-7,CSVGATYEQYF,TGCAGCGTTGGGGCAACCTACGAGCAGTACTTC
NA,TRBV27,many,TRBJ1-2,CASSPWLGQLLGGYTF,TGTGCCAGCAGTCCATGGCTTGGACAGCTTCTTGGAGGCTACACCTTC
TRBD1,TRBV6-6,NA,TRBJ1-2,CASSFLRTGKFYGYTF,TGTGCCAGCAGTTTTCTACGGACAGGGAAGTTCTATGGCTACACCTTC
TRBD1,TRBV29-1,few,TRBJ1-1,CSGTGDTGFTEAFF,TGCAGTGGGACAGGGGATACCGGATTTACTGAAGCTTTCTTT
NA,TRBV10-3,NA,TRBJ2-4,CAISESITGVGYF,TGTGCCATCAGTGAGTCCATTACGGGCGTTGGGTACTTC
NA,TRBV20-1,NA,TRBJ1-4,CSASSGPLVEKLFF,TGCAGTGCTAGCTCTGGCCCCTTGGTTGAAAAACTGTTTTTT
NA,TRBV30,few,TRBJ1-2,CAWSPVWGDGYTF,TGTGCCTGGAGCCCAGTCTGGGGCGATGGCTACACCTTC
TRBD2,TRBV9,few,TRBJ2-1,CASSSRLAGYNEQFF,TGTGCCAGCAGCTCCCGACTAGCGGGTTACAATGAGCAGTTCTTC
NA,TRBV6-2/TRBV6-3,many,TRBJ1-1,CASNTRNTEAFF,TGTGCCAGCAACACGAGGAACACTGAAGCTTTCTTT
TRBD2,TRBV19,few,TRBJ2-1,CASSDSGRAHNEQFF,TGTGCCAGTAGTGATAGCGGGAGGGCCCACAATGAGCAGTTCTTC
NA,TRBV21-1,few,TRBJ2-7,CASRTVLWDEQYF,TGTGCCAGCAGGACAGTGCTTTGGGACGAGCAGTACTTC
NA,TRBV14,NA,TRBJ1-5,CASSLEGRDRGPQHF,TGTGCCAGCAGCTTGGAGGGCAGGGACCGAGGGCCCCAGCATTTT
NA,TRBV7-8,many,TRBJ1-4,CASSHGAGMNEKLFF,TGTGCCAGCAGCCACGGTGCAGGGATGAATGAAAAACTGTTTTTT
TRBD1,TRBV20-1,NA,TRBJ2-4,CSAARGQAKNIQYF,TGCAGTGCCGCGAGGGGGCAAGCCAAAAACATTCAGTACTTC